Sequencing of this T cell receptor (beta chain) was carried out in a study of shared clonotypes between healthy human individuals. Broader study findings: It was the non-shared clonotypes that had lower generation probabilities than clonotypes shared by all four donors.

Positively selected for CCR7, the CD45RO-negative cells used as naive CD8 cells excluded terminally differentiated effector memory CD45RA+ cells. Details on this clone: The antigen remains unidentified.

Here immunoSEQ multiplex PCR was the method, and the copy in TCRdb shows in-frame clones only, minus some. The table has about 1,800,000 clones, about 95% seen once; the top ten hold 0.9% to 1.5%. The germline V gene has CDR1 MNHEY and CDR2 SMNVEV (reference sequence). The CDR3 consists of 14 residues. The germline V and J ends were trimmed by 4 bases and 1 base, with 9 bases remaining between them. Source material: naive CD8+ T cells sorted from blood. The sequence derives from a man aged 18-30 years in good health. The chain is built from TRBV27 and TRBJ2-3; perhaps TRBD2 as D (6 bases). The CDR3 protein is CASSSLARTDTQYF. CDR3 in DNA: TGTGCCAGCAGTTCCCTAGCGCGCACAGATACGCAGTATTTT.